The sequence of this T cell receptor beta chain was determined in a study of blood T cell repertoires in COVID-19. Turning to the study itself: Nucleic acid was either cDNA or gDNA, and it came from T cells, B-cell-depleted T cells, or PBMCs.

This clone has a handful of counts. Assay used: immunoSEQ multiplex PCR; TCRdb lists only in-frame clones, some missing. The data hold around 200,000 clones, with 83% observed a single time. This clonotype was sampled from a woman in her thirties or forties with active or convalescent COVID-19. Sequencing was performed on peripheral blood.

CDR3 protein: CASSLGVGQKETQYF. DNA for the CDR3: TGCGCCAGCAGCTTGGGGGTGGGGCAGAAAGAGACCCAGTACTTC. The genes are TRBV5-1 and TRBJ2-5, with D perhaps matching TRBD1 (5 bases). The V end lost 0 bases, the J end lost 3 bases, and 12 bases lay between the germline ends. Germline V CDR1 and CDR2: SGHRS, YFSETQ. The CDR3 contains 15 residues.